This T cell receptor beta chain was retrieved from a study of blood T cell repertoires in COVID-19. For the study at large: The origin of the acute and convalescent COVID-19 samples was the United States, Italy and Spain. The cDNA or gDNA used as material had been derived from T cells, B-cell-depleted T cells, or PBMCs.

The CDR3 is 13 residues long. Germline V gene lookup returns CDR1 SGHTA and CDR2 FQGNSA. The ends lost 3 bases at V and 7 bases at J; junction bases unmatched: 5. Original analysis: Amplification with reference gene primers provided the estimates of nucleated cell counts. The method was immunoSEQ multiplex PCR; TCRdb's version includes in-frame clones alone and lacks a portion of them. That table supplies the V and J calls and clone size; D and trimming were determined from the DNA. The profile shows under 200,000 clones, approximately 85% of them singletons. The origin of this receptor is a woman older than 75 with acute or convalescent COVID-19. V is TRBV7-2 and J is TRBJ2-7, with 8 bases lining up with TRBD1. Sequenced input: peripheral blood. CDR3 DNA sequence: TGTGCCAGCAGCTTCTTTACAGGGGGGGAGCAGTACTTC. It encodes CASSFFTGGEQYF.